The TCR beta chain described here comes from a study of blood T cells in healthy people across ages. Study summary: In model experiments, template switching was able to capture about one barcoded beta molecule for every two T cells that were present.

Germline values: CDR1 MNHEY, CDR2 SVGEGT. The V and J ends lost 2 bases and 4 bases respectively, with 12 bases between them. CDR3 length: 14 amino acids. Together with a sample-barcoded 5' primer, a J-beta primer mix was included in a second PCR lasting about 6 to 12 cycles. Using its own MiXCR run on the 5' RACE reads, TCRdb lists one record per CDR3 protein. The sample contains about 1.5 million distinct CDR3 sequences, about 40% of which appear only once. The sample comprised blood. The V gene is TRBV6-2 or TRBV6-3, the J gene TRBJ2-7; no clear D. The clonotype comes from a woman between 18 and 29 years old in good health. The CDR3 DNA is TGTGCCAGCAGTTACCCCCAGGTGTGGTACGAGCAGTACTTC. Translated, it gives CASSYPQVWYEQYF.